Listed below are T cell receptor beta chains from one sample, sequenced in a study of CD8+CD57+ T cells in acquired aplastic anemia. TCRdb ran MiXCR on the reads and lists one entry per CDR3 protein. The sample lists around 180,000 distinct CDR3 sequences; 48% were seen once. The sample taken for sequencing was sorted CD4+, CD8+, or CD8+CD57+ T cells (not recorded which) from PBMCs. Receptors were obtained from a human donor with aplastic anemia. CDR3s include the opening cysteine and the closing phenylalanine or tryptophan. Fields, in order: clone size, V gene, J gene, D gene, CDR3 protein, CDR3 DNA. D genes are given only for firm matches. Clone size, where shown, is once, few, many, or a class for clones that have expanded.

abundance: once; v_gene: TRBV24-1; j_gene: TRBJ2-3; d_gene: NA; CDR3aa: CATSWTRGVSTDTQYF; CDR3nt: TGTGCCACCAGTTGGACCAGGGGGGTTAGCACAGATACGCAGTATTTT
abundance: many; v_gene: TRBV6-5; j_gene: TRBJ1-2; d_gene: NA; CDR3aa: CASSLQGNGYTF; CDR3nt: TGTGCCAGCAGTTTACAGGGAAATGGCTACACCTTC
abundance: NA; v_gene: TRBV10-3; j_gene: TRBJ1-6; d_gene: NA; CDR3aa: CAVALGSPYNSPLHF; CDR3nt: TGTGCCGTGGCGCTGGGGAGCCCCTATAATTCACCCCTCCACTTT
abundance: NA; v_gene: TRBV9; j_gene: TRBJ2-5; d_gene: NA; CDR3aa: CASWGKETQYF; CDR3nt: TGTGCCAGCTGGGGTAAGGAGACCCAGTACTTC
abundance: NA; v_gene: TRBV25-1; j_gene: TRBJ2-1; d_gene: NA; CDR3aa: CASPPSGGRNEQFF; CDR3nt: TGTGCCAGCCCACCAAGTGGAGGGAGGAATGAGCAGTTCTTC
abundance: many; v_gene: TRBV20-1; j_gene: TRBJ1-4; d_gene: NA; CDR3aa: CSARDREGEKLFF; CDR3nt: TGCAGTGCTAGAGACAGGGAGGGCGAAAAACTGTTTTTT
abundance: NA; v_gene: TRBV2; j_gene: TRBJ2-1; d_gene: NA; CDR3aa: CASRPLPSNEQFF; CDR3nt: TGTGCCAGCAGGCCCCTACCCAGCAATGAGCAGTTCTTC
abundance: NA; v_gene: TRBV20-1; j_gene: TRBJ1-2; d_gene: NA; CDR3aa: CSAVTNYGYTF; CDR3nt: TGCAGTGCCGTGACTAACTATGGCTACACCTTC
abundance: few; v_gene: TRBV6-1; j_gene: TRBJ2-1; d_gene: TRBD1; CDR3aa: CASLGQGRVSYNEQFF; CDR3nt: TGTGCCAGTTTGGGACAGGGGAGAGTCTCCTACAATGAGCAGTTCTTC
abundance: NA; v_gene: TRBV7-9; j_gene: TRBJ1-2; d_gene: NA; CDR3aa: CASSLAGPGLYGYTF; CDR3nt: TGTGCCAGCAGCTTAGCCGGACCGGGTCTCTATGGCTACACCTTC
abundance: NA; v_gene: TRBV9; j_gene: TRBJ2-3; d_gene: NA; CDR3aa: CASSGGITGRSTDTQYF; CDR3nt: TGTGCCAGCAGCGGGGGCATTACAGGGCGATCCACAGATACGCAGTATTTT
abundance: NA; v_gene: TRBV9; j_gene: TRBJ2-7; d_gene: NA; CDR3aa: CASSGGPGYEQYF; CDR3nt: TGTGCCAGCAGCGGAGGGCCAGGGTACGAGCAGTACTTC
abundance: NA; v_gene: TRBV28; j_gene: TRBJ1-1; d_gene: NA; CDR3aa: CASSPHQPPGVNTEAFF; CDR3nt: TGTGCCAGCAGTCCACATCAGCCCCCAGGGGTGAACACTGAAGCTTTCTTT
abundance: NA; v_gene: TRBV19; j_gene: TRBJ2-5; d_gene: NA; CDR3aa: CASGDQQETQYF; CDR3nt: TGTGCCAGCGGTGACCAGCAAGAGACCCAGTACTTC
abundance: many; v_gene: TRBV19; j_gene: TRBJ2-7; d_gene: TRBD2; CDR3aa: CASGGQRGGPSYEQYF; CDR3nt: TGTGCCAGCGGGGGGCAACGGGGGGGCCCGTCCTACGAGCAGTACTTC
abundance: many; v_gene: TRBV19; j_gene: TRBJ1-1; d_gene: NA; CDR3aa: CASGGHLRTEAFF; CDR3nt: TGTGCCAGTGGGGGACACCTTCGCACTGAAGCTTTCTTT
abundance: NA; v_gene: TRBV19; j_gene: TRBJ2-3; d_gene: NA; CDR3aa: CASAGIRTDTQYF; CDR3nt: TGTGCCAGTGCGGGGATCCGCACAGATACGCAGTATTTT
abundance: many; v_gene: TRBV5-1; j_gene: TRBJ2-7; d_gene: TRBD1; CDR3aa: CASTTGTGSYEQYF; CDR3nt: TGCGCCAGCACAACCGGGACAGGGTCGTACGAGCAGTACTTC
abundance: many; v_gene: TRBV20-1; j_gene: TRBJ2-7; d_gene: NA; CDR3aa: CSAWVGQYF; CDR3nt: TGCAGTGCTTGGGTAGGGCAGTACTTC
abundance: many; v_gene: TRBV18; j_gene: TRBJ2-7; d_gene: NA; CDR3aa: CASSQGHEQYF; CDR3nt: TGTGCCAGCTCACAGGGCCACGAGCAGTACTTC
abundance: few; v_gene: TRBV15; j_gene: TRBJ1-5; d_gene: NA; CDR3aa: CATSRDRGVGQPQHF; CDR3nt: TGTGCCACCAGCAGAGATAGGGGGGTGGGGCAGCCCCAGCATTTT
abundance: NA; v_gene: TRBV24-1; j_gene: TRBJ1-2; d_gene: TRBD1; CDR3aa: CATSDWTGSGYTF; CDR3nt: TGTGCCACCAGTGACTGGACAGGGAGTGGCTACACCTTC
abundance: NA; v_gene: TRBV2; j_gene: TRBJ1-2; d_gene: NA; CDR3aa: CASSEEPYGYTF; CDR3nt: TGTGCCAGCAGTGAGGAGCCTTATGGCTACACCTTC
abundance: NA; v_gene: TRBV7-2; j_gene: TRBJ1-2; d_gene: NA; CDR3aa: CASSLGHYGYTF; CDR3nt: TGTGCCAGCAGCTTAGGTCACTATGGCTACACCTTC
abundance: many; v_gene: TRBV6-5; j_gene: TRBJ1-2; d_gene: NA; CDR3aa: CASSQYSSQGGSYTF; CDR3nt: TGTGCCAGCAGTCAATACTCGTCACAGGGCGGGAGCTACACCTTC
abundance: NA; v_gene: TRBV20-1; j_gene: TRBJ2-1; d_gene: NA; CDR3aa: CSLSAGLGSSYNEQFF; CDR3nt: TGCAGTTTAAGCGCGGGGCTAGGGAGTTCCTACAATGAGCAGTTCTTC
abundance: many; v_gene: TRBV20-1; j_gene: TRBJ2-7; d_gene: NA; CDR3aa: CSARDTDTPRTYEQYF; CDR3nt: TGCAGTGCTAGAGATACGGACACTCCTAGGACCTACGAGCAGTACTTC
abundance: many; v_gene: TRBV5-1; j_gene: TRBJ1-1; d_gene: TRBD1; CDR3aa: CASSLADRGNTEAFF; CDR3nt: TGCGCCAGCAGCTTGGCCGACAGGGGGAACACTGAAGCTTTCTTT
abundance: many; v_gene: TRBV19; j_gene: TRBJ1-3; d_gene: NA; CDR3aa: CASKRTRDSGNTIYF; CDR3nt: TGTGCCAGTAAGCGGACCAGGGACTCTGGAAACACCATATATTTT